The 8 T cell receptor beta chains listed next were all sequenced from one sample in a study of T cell responses to AZD1222 COVID-19 vaccine. The repertoire was sequenced with immunoSEQ multiplex PCR; TCRdb's copy has only in-frame clones and lacks some. The sample carries some 120,000 clones, roughly 92% recorded once. The sequences come from peripheral blood, collected 28 days after the second AZD1222 dose. Receptors originate from an adult who received the AZD1222 COVID-19 vaccine.

The CDR3 reads CASSQGQGPTYEQYF. The CDR3 DNA reads TGTGCCAGCAGCCAAGGACAGGGGCCCACCTACGAGCAGTACTTC. This chain connects TRBV14 to TRBJ2-7; TRBD1 matches 8 bases. The CDR3 contains 15 residues. V was pared by 1 base and J by 2 bases, with 4 bases of the junction left unmatched. CDR1 SGHDN and CDR2 FVKESK come from the germline V gene.

As regards this clone: In the same sample, other DNA sequences code for this CDR3. The V gene is TRBV5-1, the J gene TRBJ1-1, with D uncertain. V was cut by 0 bases and J by 1 base, with 7 bases left in between. The germline V gene encodes CDR1 SGHRS and CDR2 YFSETQ. This CDR3 has 14 residues. CDR3 residues: CASSLVEGNTEAFF. CDR3 nucleotides: TGCGCCAGCAGCTTGGTGGAGGGGAACACTGAAGCTTTCTTT.

This clone was detected a few times. The CDR3, as DNA: TGCAGCATAGGACTAGCGGGAGTTACCGGGGAGCTGTTTTTT. Its protein product is CSIGLAGVTGELFF. The rearrangement joins TRBV29-1 to TRBJ2-2, with TRBD2 matching over 13 bases. The CDR3 loop spans 14 amino acids. V was pared by 8 bases and J by 5 bases, with 5 bases of the junction left unmatched. CDR1 and CDR2 from the germline V gene are SQVTM and ANQGSEA.

J is TRBJ2-7 and V is TRBV29-1, with a weak D call TRBD1 (5 bases). This CDR3 has 14 amino acids. Trimming took off 4 bases at V and 0 bases at J, with 13 bases between the two ends. The germline V gene has CDR1 SQVTM and CDR2 ANQGSEA. The CDR3 nucleotides read TGCAGCGTTGGGGTGCAGGGAAGCTCCTACGAGCAGTACTTC. As protein: CSVGVQGSSYEQYF.

The chain uses TRBV7-9 and TRBJ1-5, with D possibly matching TRBD1 (5 bases). Per germline, CDR1 SEHNR and CDR2 FQNEAQ (reference sequence). This CDR3 comprises 14 residues. Trimming cost V 1 base and J 3 bases, with 7 bases left between them. CDR3 region: CASSLGQNNQPQHF. The DNA for the CDR3 is TGTGCCAGCAGCTTAGGACAGAACAATCAGCCCCAGCATTTT.

A few counts support this clone. The chain combines TRBV4-1 with TRBJ1-5; D not resolved. CDR3 length equals 17 residues. Germline loops: CDR1 MGHRA, CDR2 YSYEKL. The V end lost 1 base, the J end lost 5 bases, and 18 bases lay between the germline ends. CDR3 in amino acids: CASSQVDMGFTYQPQHF. CDR3 coding DNA: TGCGCCAGCAGCCAAGTTGATATGGGGTTTACTTATCAGCCCCAGCATTTT.

The chain couples TRBV27 to TRBJ2-7; no reliable D call. Trimming cost V 6 bases and J 3 bases, with 15 bases left between them. The germline CDR1 and CDR2 sequences are MNHEY and SMNVEV (reference sequence). The CDR3 is 14 residues long. The CDR3 nucleotides are TGTGCCAGCAGAGGATCCCGGGCGGTCTACGAGCAGTACTTC. Translated, it gives CASRGSRAVYEQYF.

The chain couples TRBV6-2 or TRBV6-3 to TRBJ2-7, with a tentative D call TRBD2 (5 bases). Germline CDR1 reads MNHEY; CDR2 reads SVGEGT. Trimming cost V 0 bases and J 4 bases, with 13 bases left between them. This CDR3 spans 15 amino acids. The CDR3 here is CASSYSWAGGYEQYF. The CDR3 DNA reads as TGTGCCAGCAGTTACTCTTGGGCGGGCGGGTACGAGCAGTACTTC.